This T cell receptor (beta chain) was recorded in a study of Graves' ophthalmopathy and Graves' hyperthyroidism. CDR3 regions of TCR beta were amplified from RNA transcripts. HTBI primers were employed in first-round RT-PCR, then a second-round multiplex PCR followed. One entry per CDR3 protein results from TCRdb running MiXCR on the multiplex PCR reads. The table shows over 200,000 distinct CDR3 sequences, with approximately 28% occurring only once. The CDR3 contains 15 residues. Trimming cost V 4 bases and J 6 bases, with 15 bases left between them. Sequencing was performed on peripheral blood. The J gene is TRBJ2-2, the V gene TRBV12-3 or TRBV12-4, with a weak D call TRBD1 (7 bases). The source of this sequence is a man in his forties or fifties with Graves' ophthalmopathy. The DNA for the CDR3 is TGTGCCAGCAGTTCTGGAACAGGGGACTCCGGGGAGCTGTTTTTT. This sequence encodes CASSSGTGDSGELFF.